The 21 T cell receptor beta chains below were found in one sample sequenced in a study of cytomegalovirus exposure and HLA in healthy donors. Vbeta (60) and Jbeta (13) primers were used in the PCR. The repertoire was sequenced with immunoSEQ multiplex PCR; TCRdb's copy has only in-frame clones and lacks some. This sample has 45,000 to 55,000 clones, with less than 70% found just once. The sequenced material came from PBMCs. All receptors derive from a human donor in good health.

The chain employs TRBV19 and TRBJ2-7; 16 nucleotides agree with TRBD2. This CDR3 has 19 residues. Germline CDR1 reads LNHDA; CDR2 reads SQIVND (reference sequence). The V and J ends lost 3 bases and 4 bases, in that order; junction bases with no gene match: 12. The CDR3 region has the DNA TGTGCCAGTAGTATCCATCCTGGGACTAGCGGGGGGGCAGGTTACGAGCAGTACTTC. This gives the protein CASSIHPGTSGGAGYEQYF.

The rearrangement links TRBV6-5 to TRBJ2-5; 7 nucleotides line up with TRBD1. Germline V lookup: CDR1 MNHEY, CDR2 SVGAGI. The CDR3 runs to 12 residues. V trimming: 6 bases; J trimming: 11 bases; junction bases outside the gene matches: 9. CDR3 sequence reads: CASSGTVKEQYF. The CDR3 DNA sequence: TGTGCCAGCAGCGGGACAGTAAAAGAGCAGTACTTC.

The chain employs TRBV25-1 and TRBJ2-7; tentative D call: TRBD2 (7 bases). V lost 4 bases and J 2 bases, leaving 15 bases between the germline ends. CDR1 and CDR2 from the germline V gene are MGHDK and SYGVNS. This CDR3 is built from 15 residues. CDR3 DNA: TGTGCCAGCAGTGTATCCGCGGGGGCCCCCTACGAGCAGTACTTC. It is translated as CASSVSAGAPYEQYF.

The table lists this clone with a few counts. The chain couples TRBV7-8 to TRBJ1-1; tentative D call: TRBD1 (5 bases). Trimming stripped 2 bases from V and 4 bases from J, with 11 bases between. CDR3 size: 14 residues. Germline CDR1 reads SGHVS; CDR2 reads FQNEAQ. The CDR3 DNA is TGTGCCAGCAGCTTACAAAGCAGGGTCACTGAAGCTTTCTTT. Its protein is CASSLQSRVTEAFF. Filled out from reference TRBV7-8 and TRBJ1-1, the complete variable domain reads GAGVSQSPRYKVAKRGQDVALRCDPISGHVSLFWYQQALGQGPEFLTYFQNEAQLDKSGLPSDRFFAERPEGSVSTLKIQRTQQEDSAVYLCASSLQSRVTEAFFGQGTRLTVV.

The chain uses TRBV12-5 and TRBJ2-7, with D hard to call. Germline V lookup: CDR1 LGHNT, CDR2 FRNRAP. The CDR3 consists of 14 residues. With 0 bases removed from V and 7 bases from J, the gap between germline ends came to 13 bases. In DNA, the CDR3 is TGTGCTAGTGGTTTGGTAACGTTGGCTCAAGAGCAGTACTTC. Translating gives CASGLVTLAQEQYF. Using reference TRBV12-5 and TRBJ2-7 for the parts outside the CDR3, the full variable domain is DARVTQTPRHKVTEMGQEVTMRCQPILGHNTVFWYRQTMMQGLELLAYFRNRAPLDDSGMPKDRFSAEMPDATLATLKIQPSEPRDSAVYFCASGLVTLAQEQYFGPGTRLTVT.

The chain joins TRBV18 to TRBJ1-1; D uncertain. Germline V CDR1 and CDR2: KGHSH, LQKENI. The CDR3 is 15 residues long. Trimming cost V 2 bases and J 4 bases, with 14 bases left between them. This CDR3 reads CASSPIPGRITEAFF. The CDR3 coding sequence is TGTGCCAGCTCACCAATCCCGGGAAGGATCACTGAAGCTTTCTTT.

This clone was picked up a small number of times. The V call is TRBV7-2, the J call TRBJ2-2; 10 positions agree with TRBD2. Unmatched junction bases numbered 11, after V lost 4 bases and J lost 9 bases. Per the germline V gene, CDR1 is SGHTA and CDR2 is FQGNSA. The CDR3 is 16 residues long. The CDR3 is CASSSPARLAGRELFF. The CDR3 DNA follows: TGTGCCAGCAGCTCACCCGCTCGACTAGCGGGTAGGGAGCTGTTTTTT.

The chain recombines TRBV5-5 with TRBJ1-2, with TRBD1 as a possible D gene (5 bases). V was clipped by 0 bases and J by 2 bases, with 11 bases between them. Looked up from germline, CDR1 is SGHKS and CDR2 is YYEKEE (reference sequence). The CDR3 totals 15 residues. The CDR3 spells CASSLALGLNYGYTF. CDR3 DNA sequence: TGTGCCAGCAGCTTGGCCTTGGGGCTGAACTATGGCTACACCTTC.

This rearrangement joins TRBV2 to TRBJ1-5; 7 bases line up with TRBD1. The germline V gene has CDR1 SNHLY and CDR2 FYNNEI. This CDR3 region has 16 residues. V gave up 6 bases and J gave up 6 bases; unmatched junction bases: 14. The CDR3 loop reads CASRRNFRQGGQPQHF. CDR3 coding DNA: TGTGCCAGCAGACGAAACTTCAGACAGGGAGGTCAGCCCCAGCATTTT.

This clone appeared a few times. The CDR3 coding sequence is TGTGCCTGGAGTGTCATAATGTACAGGACCGCAACTAATGAAAAACTGTTTTTT. This translates into CAWSVIMYRTATNEKLFF. The J gene is TRBJ1-4, the V gene TRBV30, with D possibly TRBD1 on 5 matching bases. This CDR3 spans 18 amino acids. Trimming pared 0 bases from V and 0 bases from J, leaving 17 bases between. CDR1 and CDR2 from the germline V gene are GTSNPN and SVGIG (reference sequence).

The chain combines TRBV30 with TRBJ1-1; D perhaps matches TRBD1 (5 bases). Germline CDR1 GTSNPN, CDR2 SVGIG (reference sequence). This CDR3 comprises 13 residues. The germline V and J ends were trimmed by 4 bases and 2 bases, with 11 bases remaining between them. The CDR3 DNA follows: TGTGCCTGGACCAGGGATATTAACACTGAAGCTTTCTTT. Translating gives CAWTRDINTEAFF.

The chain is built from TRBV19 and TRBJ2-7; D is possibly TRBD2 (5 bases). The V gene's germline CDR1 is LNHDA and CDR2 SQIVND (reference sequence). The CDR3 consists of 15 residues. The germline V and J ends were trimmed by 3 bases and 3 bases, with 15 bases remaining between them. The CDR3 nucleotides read TGTGCCAGTAGTATGTCCTTTTCGGGGAACTACGAGCAGTACTTC. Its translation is CASSMSFSGNYEQYF.

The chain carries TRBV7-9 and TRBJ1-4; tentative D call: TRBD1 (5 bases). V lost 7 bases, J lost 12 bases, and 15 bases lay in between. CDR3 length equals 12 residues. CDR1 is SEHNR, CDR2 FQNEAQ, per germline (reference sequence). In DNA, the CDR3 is TGTGCCAGCACTCAGCCGGGCAGGGAACTGTTTTTT. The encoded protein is CASTQPGRELFF.

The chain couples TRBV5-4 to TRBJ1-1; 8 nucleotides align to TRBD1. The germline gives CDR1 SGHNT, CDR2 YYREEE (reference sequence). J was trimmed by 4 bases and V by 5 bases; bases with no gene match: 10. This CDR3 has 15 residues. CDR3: CASRSRTGMSTEAFF. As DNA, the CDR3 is TGTGCCAGCAGAAGTAGGACAGGGATGAGCACTGAAGCTTTCTTT.

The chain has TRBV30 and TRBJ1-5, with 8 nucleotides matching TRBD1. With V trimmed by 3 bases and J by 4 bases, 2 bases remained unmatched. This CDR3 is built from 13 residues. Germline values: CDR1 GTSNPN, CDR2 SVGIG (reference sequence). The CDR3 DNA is TGTGCCTGGAGGGGACAGGCAAATCAGCCCCAGCATTTT. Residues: CAWRGQANQPQHF.

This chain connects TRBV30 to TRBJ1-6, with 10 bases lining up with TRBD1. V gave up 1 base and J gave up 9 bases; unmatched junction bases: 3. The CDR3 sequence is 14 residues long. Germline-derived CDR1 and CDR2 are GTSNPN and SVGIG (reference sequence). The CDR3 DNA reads TGTGCCTGGAGTGAGGACAGGGGGGTTTCACCCCTCCACTTT. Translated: CAWSEDRGVSPLHF. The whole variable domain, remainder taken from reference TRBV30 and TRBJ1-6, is SQTIHQWPATLVQPVGSPLSLECTVEGTSNPNLYWYRQAAGRGLQLLFYSVGIGQISSEVPQNLSASRPQDRQFILSSKKLLLSDSGFYLCAWSEDRGVSPLHFGNGTRLTVT.

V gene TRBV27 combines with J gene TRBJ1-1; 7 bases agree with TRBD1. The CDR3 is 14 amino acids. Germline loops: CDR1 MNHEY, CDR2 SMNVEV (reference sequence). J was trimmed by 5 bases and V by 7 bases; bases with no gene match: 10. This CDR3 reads CASIGAGGRTEAFF. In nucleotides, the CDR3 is TGTGCCAGCATTGGCGCAGGGGGAAGGACTGAAGCTTTCTTT.

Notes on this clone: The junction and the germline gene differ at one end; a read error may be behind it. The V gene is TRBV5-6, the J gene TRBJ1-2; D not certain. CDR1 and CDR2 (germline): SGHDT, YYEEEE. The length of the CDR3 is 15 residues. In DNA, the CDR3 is TGTGCCAGCAGCTTGGCCGATAGGCCTAACTATGGCTACCCCTTC. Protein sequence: CASSLADRPNYGYPF.

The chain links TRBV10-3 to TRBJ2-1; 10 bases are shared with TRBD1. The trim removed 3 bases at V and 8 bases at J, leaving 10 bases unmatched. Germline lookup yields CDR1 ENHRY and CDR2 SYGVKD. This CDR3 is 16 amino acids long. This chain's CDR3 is CAISDRGTGEFHEQFF. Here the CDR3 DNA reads TGTGCCATCAGTGATAGGGGGACAGGGGAATTCCATGAGCAGTTCTTC.

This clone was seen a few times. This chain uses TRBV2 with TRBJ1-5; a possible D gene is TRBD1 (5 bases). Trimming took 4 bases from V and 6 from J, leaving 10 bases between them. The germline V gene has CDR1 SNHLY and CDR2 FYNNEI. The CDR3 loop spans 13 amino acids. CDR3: CASSGGGTQPQHF. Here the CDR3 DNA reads TGTGCCAGCAGTGGGGGGGGAACTCAGCCCCAGCATTTT.

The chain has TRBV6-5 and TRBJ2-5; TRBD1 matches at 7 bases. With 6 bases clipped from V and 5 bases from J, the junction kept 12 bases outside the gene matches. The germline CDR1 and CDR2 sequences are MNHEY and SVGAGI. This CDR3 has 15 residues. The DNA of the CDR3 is TGTGCCAGCAGCCGGGGAGCAGGGGGTATCGAGACCCAGTACTTC. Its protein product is CASSRGAGGIETQYF.